A selection of T cell receptor beta chains follows, all from one sample in a study of blood T cell repertoires in COVID-19. TCRdb's copy holds only in-frame clones and misses some; the assay was immunoSEQ multiplex PCR. The table has about 210,000 clones, roughly four fifths seen once. Sequenced input: peripheral blood. These TCRs come from a middle-aged woman with acute or convalescent COVID-19. The CDR3 runs from the conserved cysteine through the conserved F or W. Fields, in order: J gene, D gene, clone size, V gene, CDR3 DNA, CDR3 protein. D genes are given only for firm matches. Some rows have no size entry. The others give once, few or many, or a class for an expanded clone.

j_call: TRBJ2-1; d_call: TRBD1; clone_size: .; v_call: TRBV12-3/TRBV12-4; cdr3_nt: TGTGCCAGCCGGACAGGAATCTACAATGAGCAGTTCTTC; cdr3_aa: CASRTGIYNEQFF
j_call: TRBJ2-2; d_call: .; clone_size: medium-sized; v_call: TRBV19; cdr3_nt: TGTGCCAGTAGTCCTGATGATACTACCGGGGAGCTGTTTTTT; cdr3_aa: CASSPDDTTGELFF
j_call: TRBJ2-7; d_call: .; clone_size: once; v_call: TRBV11-2; cdr3_nt: TGTGCCAGCAGCCAAGAGGAAGTAGTTCGGTACGAGCAGTACTTC; cdr3_aa: CASSQEEVVRYEQYF
j_call: TRBJ1-2; d_call: .; clone_size: .; v_call: TRBV7-8; cdr3_nt: TGTGCCAGCAGCTTAGAGGGATGGGGGACATCCAACTATGGCTACACCTTC; cdr3_aa: CASSLEGWGTSNYGYTF
j_call: TRBJ2-3; d_call: TRBD2; clone_size: .; v_call: TRBV4-3; cdr3_nt: TGCGCCAGCAGCCAAGGGGGGGCGGGAGGCTCCACAGATACGCAGTATTTT; cdr3_aa: CASSQGGAGGSTDTQYF
j_call: TRBJ2-7; d_call: .; clone_size: few; v_call: TRBV6-5; cdr3_nt: TGTGCCAGCGGCTCGGGGGCCTACGAGCAGTACTTC; cdr3_aa: CASGSGAYEQYF
j_call: TRBJ1-5; d_call: .; clone_size: .; v_call: TRBV28; cdr3_nt: TGTGCCAGCAGTCCCAGATATAGCAATCAGCCCCAGCATTTT; cdr3_aa: CASSPRYSNQPQHF
j_call: TRBJ1-2; d_call: TRBD1; clone_size: .; v_call: TRBV7-3; cdr3_nt: TGTGCCAGCAGCTTAAAAGCCTGGGACAGGCCCCTAAATTGGGATGGCTACACCTTC; cdr3_aa: CASSLKAWDRPLNWDGYTF
j_call: TRBJ2-3; d_call: .; clone_size: .; v_call: TRBV7-9; cdr3_nt: TGTGCCAGCAGCCCTCCGAGGCGGGACTCCACCACAGATACGCAGTATTTT; cdr3_aa: CASSPPRRDSTTDTQYF
j_call: TRBJ2-1; d_call: .; clone_size: .; v_call: TRBV14; cdr3_nt: TGTGCCAGCAGCCTAGTCGCGGTGAGCAATGAGCAGTTCTTC; cdr3_aa: CASSLVAVSNEQFF
j_call: TRBJ2-7; d_call: TRBD1; clone_size: once; v_call: TRBV4-1; cdr3_nt: TGCGCCAGCAGCCAAGGACAGGGGTCGGACGAGCAGTACTTC; cdr3_aa: CASSQGQGSDEQYF